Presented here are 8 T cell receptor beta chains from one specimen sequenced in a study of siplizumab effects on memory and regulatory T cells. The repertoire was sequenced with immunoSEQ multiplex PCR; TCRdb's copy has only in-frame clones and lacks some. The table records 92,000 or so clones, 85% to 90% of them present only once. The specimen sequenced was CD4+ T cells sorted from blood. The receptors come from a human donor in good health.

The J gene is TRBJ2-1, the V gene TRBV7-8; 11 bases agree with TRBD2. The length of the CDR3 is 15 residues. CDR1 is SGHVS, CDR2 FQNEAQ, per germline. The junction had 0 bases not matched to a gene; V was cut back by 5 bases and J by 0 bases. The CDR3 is CASSTSGSSYNEQFF. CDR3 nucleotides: TGTGCCAGCAGCACTAGCGGGAGCTCCTACAATGAGCAGTTCTTC.

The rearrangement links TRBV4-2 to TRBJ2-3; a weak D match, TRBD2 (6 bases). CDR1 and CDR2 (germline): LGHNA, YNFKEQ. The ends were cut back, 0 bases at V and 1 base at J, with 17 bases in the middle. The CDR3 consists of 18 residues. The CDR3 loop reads CASSQDGKREEGTDTQYF. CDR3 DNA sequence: TGTGCCAGCAGCCAAGATGGGAAGAGGGAGGAGGGCACAGATACGCAGTATTTT.

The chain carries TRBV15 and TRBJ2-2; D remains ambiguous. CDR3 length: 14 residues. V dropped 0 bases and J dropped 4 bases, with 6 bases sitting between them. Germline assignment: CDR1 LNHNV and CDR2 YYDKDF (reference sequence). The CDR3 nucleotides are TGTGCCACCAGCAGAGACTACAGCACCGGGGAGCTGTTTTTT. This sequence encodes CATSRDYSTGELFF.

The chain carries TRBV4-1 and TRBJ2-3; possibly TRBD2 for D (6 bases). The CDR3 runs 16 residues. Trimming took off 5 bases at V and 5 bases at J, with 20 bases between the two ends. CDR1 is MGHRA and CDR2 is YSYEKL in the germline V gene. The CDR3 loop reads CASSVSGTGSGDTQYF. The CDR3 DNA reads TGCGCCAGCAGCGTTAGCGGAACAGGATCCGGAGATACGCAGTATTTT.

In nucleotides, the CDR3 is TGTGCCAGCAGTCAGGGGGCGCAGGTCTATGGCTACACCTTC. Its protein is CASSQGAQVYGYTF. The V gene is TRBV6-6, the J gene TRBJ1-2; 8 bases agree with TRBD1. The CDR3 is 14 residues long. Germline V gives CDR1 MNHNY, CDR2 SVGAGI (reference sequence). Trimming removed 5 bases from V and 4 bases from J; junction bases left unmatched: 6.

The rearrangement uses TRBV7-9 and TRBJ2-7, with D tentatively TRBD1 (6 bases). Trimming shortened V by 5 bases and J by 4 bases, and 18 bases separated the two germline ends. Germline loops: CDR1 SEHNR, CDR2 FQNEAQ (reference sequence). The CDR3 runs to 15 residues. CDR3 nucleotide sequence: TGTGCCAGCAGCCGCGCCGGCAGGGGTGGGTACGAGCAGTACTTC. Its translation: CASSRAGRGGYEQYF.

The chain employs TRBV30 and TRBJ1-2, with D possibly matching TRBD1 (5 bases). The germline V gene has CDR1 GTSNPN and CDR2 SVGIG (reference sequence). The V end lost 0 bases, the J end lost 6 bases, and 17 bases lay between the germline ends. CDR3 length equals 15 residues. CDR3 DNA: TGTGCCTGGAGTGTATTCGGGACTCAGGTGCATGGCTACACCTTC. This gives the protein CAWSVFGTQVHGYTF.

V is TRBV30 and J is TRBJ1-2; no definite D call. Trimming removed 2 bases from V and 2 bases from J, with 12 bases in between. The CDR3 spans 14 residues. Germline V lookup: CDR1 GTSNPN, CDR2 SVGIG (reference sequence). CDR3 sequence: CAWSRRRGNYGYTF. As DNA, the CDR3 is TGTGCCTGGAGTAGACGGAGAGGCAACTATGGCTACACCTTC.